This TCR beta chain was observed in a study of shared clonotypes between healthy human individuals. In germline, CDR1 is LNHDA, CDR2 SQIVND (reference sequence). This CDR3 spans 14 amino acids. The junction had 3 bases not matched to a gene; V was cut back by 4 bases and J by 2 bases. About this clone itself: Its antigen is currently unknown.

Study-wide results and limits: There were few donors, and this limited the genetic and exposure-history diversity represented.

It was around 320 ng DNA, 25,000 to 35,000 T cell genomes, that went into each replicate PCR of unsorted PBMC. Here immunoSEQ multiplex PCR was the method, and the copy in TCRdb shows in-frame clones only, minus some. In the table there are about half a million clones, more than 70% of which are singletons. Sample: PBMCs. This receptor was identified in a woman in her 40s in good health. Some clones in this sample may be carry-over from other donors' samples. The chain employs TRBV19 and TRBJ2-7; TRBD1 aligns across 9 bases. CDR3 sequence reads: CASSNTGGTYEQYF. The DNA for the CDR3 is TGTGCCAGTAGTAATACAGGGGGCACCTACGAGCAGTACTTC.